The T cell receptor beta chain described here comes from a study of control samples from healthy donors and cancer patients (TCRdb year 2020). Concerning this clone: Its antigen remains undetermined. Base quality data are lacking; no much larger clone is found one base away.

The CDR3 goes from the cysteine to the phenylalanine over 14 residues. The only DNA kept is the CDR3, 42 bases in frame from the first base. V was cut back by 1 base and J by 0 bases, leaving a gap of 8 bases between them. For CDR1 and CDR2, the germline V gene lists SGHRS and YFSETQ. Libraries were prepared through the immunoSEQ multiplex PCR assay. TCRdb carries this immuneACCESS record with in-frame sequences only. Its versions omit some clonotypes, under half of them owing to an unresolved V gene in the studies checked, with the rest unexplained. Counted in this sample were under 140,000 clones; over 75% of them appeared once. Around 3.5% of the sample is taken by the ten largest.

Sequencing input: PBMCs. This receptor was taken from an older woman with lung cancer. Here the chain combines TRBV5-1 and TRBJ2-7; matching of 5 bases hints at TRBD2 as the D gene. The nucleotides are TGCGCCAGCAGCTTGCAAACTAGCTCCTACGAGCAGTACTTC. Its protein product is CASSLQTSSYEQYF.